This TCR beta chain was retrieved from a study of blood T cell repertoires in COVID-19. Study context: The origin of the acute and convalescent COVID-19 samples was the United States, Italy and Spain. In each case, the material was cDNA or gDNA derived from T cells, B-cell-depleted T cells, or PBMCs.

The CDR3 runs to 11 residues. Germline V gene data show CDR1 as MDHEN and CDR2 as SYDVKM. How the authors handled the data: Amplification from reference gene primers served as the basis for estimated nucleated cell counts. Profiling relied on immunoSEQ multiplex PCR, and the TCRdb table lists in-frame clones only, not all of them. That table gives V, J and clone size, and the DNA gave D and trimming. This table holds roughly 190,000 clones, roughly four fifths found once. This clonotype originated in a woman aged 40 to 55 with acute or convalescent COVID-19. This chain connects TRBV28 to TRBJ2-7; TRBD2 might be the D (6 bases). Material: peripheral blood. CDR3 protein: CATGVSYEQYF. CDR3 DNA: TGTGCTACGGGGGTGAGCTACGAGCAGTACTTC.